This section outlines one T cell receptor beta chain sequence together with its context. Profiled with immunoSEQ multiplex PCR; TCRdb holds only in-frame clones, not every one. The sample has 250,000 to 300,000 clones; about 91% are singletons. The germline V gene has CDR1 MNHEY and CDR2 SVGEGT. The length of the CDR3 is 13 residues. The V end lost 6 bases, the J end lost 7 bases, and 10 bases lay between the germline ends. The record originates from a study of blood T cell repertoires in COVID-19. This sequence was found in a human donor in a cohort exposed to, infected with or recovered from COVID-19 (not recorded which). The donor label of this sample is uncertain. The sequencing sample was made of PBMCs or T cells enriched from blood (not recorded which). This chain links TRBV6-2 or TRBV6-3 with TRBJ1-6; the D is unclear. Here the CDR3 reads CASSLAINSPLHF. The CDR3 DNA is TGTGCCAGCAGCCTAGCGATCAATTCACCCCTCCACTTT.